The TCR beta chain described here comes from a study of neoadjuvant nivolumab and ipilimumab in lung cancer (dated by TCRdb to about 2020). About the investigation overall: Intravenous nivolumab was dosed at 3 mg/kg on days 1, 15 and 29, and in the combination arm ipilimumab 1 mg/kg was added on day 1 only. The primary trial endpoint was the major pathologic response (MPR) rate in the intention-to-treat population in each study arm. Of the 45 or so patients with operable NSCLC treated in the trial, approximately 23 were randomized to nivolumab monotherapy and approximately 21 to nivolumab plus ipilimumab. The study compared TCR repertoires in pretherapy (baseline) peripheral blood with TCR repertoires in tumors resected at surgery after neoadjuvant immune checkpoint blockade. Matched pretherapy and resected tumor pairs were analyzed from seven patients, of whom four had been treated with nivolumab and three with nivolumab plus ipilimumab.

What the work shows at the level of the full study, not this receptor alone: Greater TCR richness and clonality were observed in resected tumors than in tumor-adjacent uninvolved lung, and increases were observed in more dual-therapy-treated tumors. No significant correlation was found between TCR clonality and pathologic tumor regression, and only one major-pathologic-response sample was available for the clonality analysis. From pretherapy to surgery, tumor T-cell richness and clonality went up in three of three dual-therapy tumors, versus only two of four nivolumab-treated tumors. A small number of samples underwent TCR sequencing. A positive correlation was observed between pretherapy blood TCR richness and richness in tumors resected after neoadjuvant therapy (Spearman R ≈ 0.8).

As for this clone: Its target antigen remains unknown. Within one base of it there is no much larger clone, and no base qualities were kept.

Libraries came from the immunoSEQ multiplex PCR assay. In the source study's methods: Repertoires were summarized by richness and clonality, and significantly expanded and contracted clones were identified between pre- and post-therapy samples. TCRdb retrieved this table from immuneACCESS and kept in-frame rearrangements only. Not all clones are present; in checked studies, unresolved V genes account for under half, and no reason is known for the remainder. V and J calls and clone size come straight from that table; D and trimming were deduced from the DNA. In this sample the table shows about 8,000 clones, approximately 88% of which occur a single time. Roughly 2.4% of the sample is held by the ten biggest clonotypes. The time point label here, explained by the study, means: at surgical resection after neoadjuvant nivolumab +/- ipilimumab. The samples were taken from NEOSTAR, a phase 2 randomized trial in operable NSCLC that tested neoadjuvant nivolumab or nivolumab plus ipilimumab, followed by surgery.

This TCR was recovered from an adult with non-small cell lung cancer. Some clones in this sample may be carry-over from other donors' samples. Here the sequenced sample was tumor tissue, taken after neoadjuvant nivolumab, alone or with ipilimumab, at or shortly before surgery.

The CDR3 reads CASSFLAGGGDTQYF. The DNA is TGTGCCAGCAGCTTCTTGGCGGGAGGGGGAGATACGCAGTATTTT. The chain is made from TRBV11-2 and TRBJ2-3; the junction holds 9 bases that match TRBD2. CDR1 and CDR2 were assigned from the germline V gene as SGHAT and FQNNGV. At the junction V is shortened by 3 bases and J by 5 bases; bases outside the gene matches: 6. Spanning cysteine to phenylalanine, the CDR3 consists of 15 amino acids. CDR3 DNA only is kept here, 45 bases in frame from base 1.